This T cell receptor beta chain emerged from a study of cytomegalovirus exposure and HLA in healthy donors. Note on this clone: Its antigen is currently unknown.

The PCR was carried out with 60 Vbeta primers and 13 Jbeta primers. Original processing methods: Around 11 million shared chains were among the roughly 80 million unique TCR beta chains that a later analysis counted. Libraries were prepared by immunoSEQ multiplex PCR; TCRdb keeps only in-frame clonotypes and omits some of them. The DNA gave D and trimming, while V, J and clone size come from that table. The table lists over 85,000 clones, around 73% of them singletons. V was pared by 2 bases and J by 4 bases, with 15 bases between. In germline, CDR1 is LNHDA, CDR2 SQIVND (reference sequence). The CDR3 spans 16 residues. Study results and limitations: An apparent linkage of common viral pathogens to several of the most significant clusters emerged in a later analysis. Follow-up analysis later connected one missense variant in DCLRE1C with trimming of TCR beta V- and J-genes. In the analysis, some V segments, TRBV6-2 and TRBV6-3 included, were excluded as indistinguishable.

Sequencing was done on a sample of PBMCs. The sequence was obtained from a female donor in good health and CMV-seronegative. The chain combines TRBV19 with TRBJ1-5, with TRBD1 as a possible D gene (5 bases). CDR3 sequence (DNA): TGTGCCAGTAGTATACCTCGGCCCCACAGGAATCAGCCCCAGCATTTT. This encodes CASSIPRPHRNQPQHF. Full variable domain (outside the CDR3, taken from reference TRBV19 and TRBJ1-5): DGGITQSPKYLFRKEGQNVTLSCEQNLNHDAMYWYRQDPGQGLRLIYYSQIVNDFQKGDIAEGYSVSREKKESFPLTVTSAQKNPTAFYLCASSIPRPHRNQPQHFGDGTRLSIL.